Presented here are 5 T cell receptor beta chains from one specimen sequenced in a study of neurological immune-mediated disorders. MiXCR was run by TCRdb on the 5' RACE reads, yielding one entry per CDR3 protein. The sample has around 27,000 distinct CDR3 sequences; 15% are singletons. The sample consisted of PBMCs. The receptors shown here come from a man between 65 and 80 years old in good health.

The CDR3 DNA sequence: TGTGCCAGCAGCTCGGACCCTTATTCCTACGAGCAGTACTTC. Protein: CASSSDPYSYEQYF. V is TRBV7-2 and J is TRBJ2-7; D remains unclear. The CDR3 covers 14 residues. Between the trimmed V and J ends, which lost 4 bases and 1 base, there was a span of 11 bases. CDR1 and CDR2 from the germline V gene are SGHTA and FQGNSA.

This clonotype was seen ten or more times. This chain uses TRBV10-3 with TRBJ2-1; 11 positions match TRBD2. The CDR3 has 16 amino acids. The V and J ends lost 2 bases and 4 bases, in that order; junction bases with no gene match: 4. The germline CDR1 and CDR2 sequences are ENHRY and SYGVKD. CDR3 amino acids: CAISETSGGHYNEQFF. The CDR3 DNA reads TGTGCCATCAGTGAGACTAGCGGGGGCCATTACAATGAGCAGTTCTTC.

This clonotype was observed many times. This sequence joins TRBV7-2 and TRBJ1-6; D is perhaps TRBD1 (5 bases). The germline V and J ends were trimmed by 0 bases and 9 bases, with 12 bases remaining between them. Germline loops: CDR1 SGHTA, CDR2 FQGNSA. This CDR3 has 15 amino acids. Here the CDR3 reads CASSLATATPSPLHF. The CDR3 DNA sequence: TGTGCCAGCAGCTTAGCGACAGCTACCCCTTCACCCCTCCACTTT.

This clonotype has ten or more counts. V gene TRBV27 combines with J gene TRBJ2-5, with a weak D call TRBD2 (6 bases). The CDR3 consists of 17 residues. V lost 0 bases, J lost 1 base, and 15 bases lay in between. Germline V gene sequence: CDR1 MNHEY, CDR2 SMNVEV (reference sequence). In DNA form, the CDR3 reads TGTGCCAGCAGTTTATCGATACTCGGGGGAACCCAAGAGACCCAGTACTTC. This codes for CASSLSILGGTQETQYF.

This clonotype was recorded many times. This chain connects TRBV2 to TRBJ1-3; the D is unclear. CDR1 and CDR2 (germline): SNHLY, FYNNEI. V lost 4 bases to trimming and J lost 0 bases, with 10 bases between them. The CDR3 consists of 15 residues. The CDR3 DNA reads TGTGCCAGCAGTGTTGAGATTTTCTCTGGAAACACCATATATTTT. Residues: CASSVEIFSGNTIYF.